A selection of T cell receptor beta chains follows, all from one sample in a study of T cell repertoires in cytomegalovirus infection. TCRdb recomputed calls from the reads with MiXCR, one row per CDR3 protein. The sample yields roughly 920,000 distinct CDR3 sequences, approximately 33% seen once. For these receptors, no antigen is known. The sequencing here drew on cultured CD8+ T cells from PBMCs, taken from culture after CMV antigen stimulation. Source of these receptors: a human donor in good health (CMV status not recorded). Some clones in this sample may be carry-over from other donors' samples. CDR3s include the opening cysteine and the closing phenylalanine or tryptophan. A D gene is named only where the DNA matches it firmly. Clone size is stated in some rows and not others, as once, few, many or a class when expanded.

TRBJ2-2,-,-,TRBV27,CASSLTRAGELFF,TGTGCCAGCAGTTTAACCAGGGCCGGGGAGCTGTTTTTT
TRBJ2-5,TRBD2,few,TRBV6-1,CASSQTSGRQETQYF,TGTGCCAGCAGCCAGACTAGCGGGCGCCAAGAGACCCAGTACTTC
TRBJ2-4,-,-,TRBV7-6,CASSLRDGATKYIQYF,TGTGCCAGCAGCTTAAGGGACGGCGCAACCAAATACATTCAGTACTTC
TRBJ1-2,-,few,TRBV29-1,CSVEGRDYGYTF,TGCAGCGTTGAAGGCAGGGACTATGGCTACACCTTC
TRBJ2-1,-,few,TRBV7-9,CASSAGTSHNEQFF,TGTGCCAGCAGCGCCGGGACCTCCCACAATGAGCAGTTCTTC
TRBJ1-2,-,few,TRBV4-3,CASSFGTNINYGYTF,TGCGCCAGCAGTTTTGGGACAAACATTAACTATGGCTACACCTTC
TRBJ2-7,-,-,TRBV5-8,CASSLEGQSYEQYF,TGTGCCAGCAGCTTGGAGGGGCAGTCCTACGAGCAGTACTTC
TRBJ1-5,TRBD1,few,TRBV27,CASRETGGYNQPQHF,TGTGCCAGCAGAGAAACAGGGGGCTACAATCAGCCCCAGCATTTT
TRBJ2-5,TRBD1,-,TRBV28,CASSFWDRGLETQYF,TGTGCCAGCAGTTTTTGGGACAGGGGCTTAGAGACCCAGTACTTC
TRBJ2-3,-,-,TRBV27,CASSFGPWTDTQYF,TGTGCCAGCAGTTTTGGCCCCTGGACAGATACGCAGTATTTT
TRBJ2-3,-,-,TRBV7-4,CVTSGGWDTQYF,TGTGTCACCTCGGGGGGCTGGGATACGCAGTATTTT
TRBJ2-3,-,-,TRBV6-4,CASSDGASDTQYF,TGTGCCAGCAGTGACGGGGCGTCAGATACGCAGTATTTT
TRBJ2-7,-,-,TRBV10-3,CAISADSSYEQYF,TGTGCCATCAGTGCCGACAGTTCCTACGAGCAGTACTTC
TRBJ2-5,-,-,TRBV3-1,CASSQLTGRDQETQYF,TGTGCCAGCAGCCAATTAACGGGCAGGGACCAAGAGACCCAGTACTTC
TRBJ2-7,-,many,TRBV7-6,CASSLTVSRTPGGLIPYEQYF,TGTGCCAGCAGCTTAACTGTCAGCCGGACCCCCGGGGGGCTCATCCCCTACGAGCAGTACTTC
TRBJ1-1,-,few,TRBV27,CASCPQAYYTEAFF,TGTGCCAGCTGCCCACAGGCCTATTACACTGAAGCTTTCTTT
TRBJ1-5,-,-,TRBV6-5,CASSYSAGGHQPQHF,TGTGCCAGCAGTTACTCCGCGGGGGGGCATCAGCCCCAGCATTTT
TRBJ2-3,-,-,TRBV7-4,CASSPPTRDIKGSGTQYF,TGTGCCAGCAGCCCCCCGACGAGGGACATTAAGGGGAGCGGTACGCAGTATTTT
TRBJ1-2,TRBD1,-,TRBV3-1,CASSENYRDRGYGYTF,TGTGCCAGCAGCGAAAATTACCGGGACAGGGGCTATGGCTACACCTTC
TRBJ2-5,-,once,TRBV5-5,CASSSLLWGPEKTQYF,TGTGCCAGCAGCTCCCTCCTGTGGGGCCCTGAGAAGACCCAGTACTTC
TRBJ2-3,-,-,TRBV12-3/TRBV12-4,CASSLAIIGGGIRTDTQYF,TGTGCCAGCAGTTTAGCGATAATAGGAGGGGGGATCCGCACAGATACGCAGTATTTT
TRBJ2-5,-,-,TRBV18,CASSRLGRPQETQYF,TGTGCCAGCTCACGTCTGGGACGGCCCCAAGAGACCCAGTACTTC
TRBJ1-2,-,-,TRBV7-8,CASSSDGPGYTF,TGTGCCAGCAGCTCGGACGGACCGGGCTACACCTTC
TRBJ1-2,-,-,TRBV5-3,CVSSSQGIGSYGYTF,TGTGTCAGCAGCTCCCAGGGGATCGGTAGCTATGGCTACACCTTC
TRBJ2-7,-,-,TRBV12-3/TRBV12-4,CASSLGNWGEQYF,TGTGCCAGCAGTTTAGGGAACTGGGGGGAGCAGTACTTC
TRBJ2-3,-,few,TRBV7-9,CASSYREAGSTDTQYF,TGTGCCAGCAGCTACCGCGAGGCGGGGAGCACAGATACGCAGTATTTT
TRBJ2-1,-,few,TRBV11-2,CASSLDNSFSEQFF,TGTGCCAGCAGCTTAGACAATAGCTTTAGTGAGCAGTTCTTC